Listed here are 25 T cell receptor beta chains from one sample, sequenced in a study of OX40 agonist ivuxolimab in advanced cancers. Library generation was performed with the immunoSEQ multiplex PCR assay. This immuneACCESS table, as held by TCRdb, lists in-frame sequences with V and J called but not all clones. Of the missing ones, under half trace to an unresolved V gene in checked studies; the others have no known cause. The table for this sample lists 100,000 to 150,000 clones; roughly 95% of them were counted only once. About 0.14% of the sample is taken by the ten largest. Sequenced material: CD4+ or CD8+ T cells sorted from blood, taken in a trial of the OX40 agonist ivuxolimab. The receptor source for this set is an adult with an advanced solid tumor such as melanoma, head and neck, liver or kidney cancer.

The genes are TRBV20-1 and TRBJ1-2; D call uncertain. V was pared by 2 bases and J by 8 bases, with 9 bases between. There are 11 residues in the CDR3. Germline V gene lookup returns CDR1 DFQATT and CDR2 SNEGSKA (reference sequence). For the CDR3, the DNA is TGCAGTGCTAGACCTTTCATGGGCTACACCTTC. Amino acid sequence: CSARPFMGYTF.

The CDR3 region is CSAGGADTQYF. Here the CDR3 DNA reads TGCAGTGCTGGGGGTGCAGATACGCAGTATTTT. The chain joins TRBV20-1 to TRBJ2-3; perhaps D is TRBD1 or TRBD2 (5 bases each). Per germline, CDR1 DFQATT and CDR2 SNEGSKA (reference sequence). The CDR3 has 11 amino acids. Deletions cut 5 bases from V and 4 bases from J, with 7 bases between.

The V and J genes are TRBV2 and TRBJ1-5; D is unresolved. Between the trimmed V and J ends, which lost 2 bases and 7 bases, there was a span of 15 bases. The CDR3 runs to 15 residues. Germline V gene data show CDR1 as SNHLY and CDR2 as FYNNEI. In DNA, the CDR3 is TGTGCCAGCAGTGAAAAAACCCTAAAGGGACAGCCCCAGCATTTT. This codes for CASSEKTLKGQPQHF.

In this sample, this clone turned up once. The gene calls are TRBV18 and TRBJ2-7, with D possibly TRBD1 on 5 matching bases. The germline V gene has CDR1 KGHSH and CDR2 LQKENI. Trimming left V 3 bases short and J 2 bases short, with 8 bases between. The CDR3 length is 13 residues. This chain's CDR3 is CASSPGAAYEQYF. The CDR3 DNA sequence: TGTGCCAGCTCACCTGGGGCAGCCTACGAGCAGTACTTC.

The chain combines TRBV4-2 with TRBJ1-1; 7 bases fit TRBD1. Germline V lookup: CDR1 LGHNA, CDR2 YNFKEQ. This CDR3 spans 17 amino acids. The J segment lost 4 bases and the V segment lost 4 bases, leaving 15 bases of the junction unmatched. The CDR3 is CASSPTRGPLSGTEAFF. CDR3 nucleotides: TGTGCCAGCAGCCCCACAAGGGGGCCTCTGAGTGGCACTGAAGCTTTCTTT.

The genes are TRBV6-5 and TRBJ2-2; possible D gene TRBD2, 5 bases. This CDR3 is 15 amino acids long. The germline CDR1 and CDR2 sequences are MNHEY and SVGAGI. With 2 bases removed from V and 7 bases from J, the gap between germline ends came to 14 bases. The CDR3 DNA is TGTGCCAGCAGTTACACCACTAGAGCGGTCGGGGAGCTGTTTTTT. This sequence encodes CASSYTTRAVGELFF.

Here the CDR3 reads CASSPNLRGRAKYRDEQFF. The CDR3 DNA reads as TGTGCCAGCAGCCCCAACCTTAGGGGGAGGGCCAAGTATCGGGATGAGCAGTTCTTC. The gene calls are TRBV5-6 and TRBJ2-1; D perhaps matches TRBD2 (7 bases). Trimming pared 4 bases from V and 8 bases from J, leaving 31 bases between. CDR3 length equals 19 residues. Germline V gene sequence: CDR1 SGHDT, CDR2 YYEEEE.

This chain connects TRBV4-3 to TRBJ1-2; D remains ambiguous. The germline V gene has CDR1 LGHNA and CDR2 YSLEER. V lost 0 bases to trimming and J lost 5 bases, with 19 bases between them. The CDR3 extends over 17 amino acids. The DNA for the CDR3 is TGCGCCAGCAGCCAAGATCAAACGGTCGGGGATGGATATGGCTACACCTTC. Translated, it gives CASSQDQTVGDGYGYTF.

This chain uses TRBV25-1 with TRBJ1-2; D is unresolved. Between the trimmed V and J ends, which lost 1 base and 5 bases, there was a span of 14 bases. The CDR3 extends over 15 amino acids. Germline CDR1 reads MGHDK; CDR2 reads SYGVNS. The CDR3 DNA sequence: TGTGCCAGCAGTGAATCCCGCCTCTCGGGGTATGGCTACACCTTC. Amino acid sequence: CASSESRLSGYGYTF.

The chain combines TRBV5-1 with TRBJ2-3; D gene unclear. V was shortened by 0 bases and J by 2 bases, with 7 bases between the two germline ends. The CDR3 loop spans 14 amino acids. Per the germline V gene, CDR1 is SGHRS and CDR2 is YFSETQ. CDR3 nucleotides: TGCGCCAGCAGCTTGGATGCCAACACAGATACGCAGTATTTT. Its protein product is CASSLDANTDTQYF.

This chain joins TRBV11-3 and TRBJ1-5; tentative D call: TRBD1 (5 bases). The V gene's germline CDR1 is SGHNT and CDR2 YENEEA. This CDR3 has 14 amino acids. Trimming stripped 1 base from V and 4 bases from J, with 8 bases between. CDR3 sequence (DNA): TGTGCCAGCAGCTTAGTACGGGGGAATCAGCCCCAGCATTTT. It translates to CASSLVRGNQPQHF.

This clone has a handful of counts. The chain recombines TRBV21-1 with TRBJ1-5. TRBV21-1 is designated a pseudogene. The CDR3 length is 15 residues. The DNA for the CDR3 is TGTGCCAGCAGCAATCTGGTCAGCGGCAATCAGCCCCAGCATTTT. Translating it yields CASSNLVSGNQPQHF.

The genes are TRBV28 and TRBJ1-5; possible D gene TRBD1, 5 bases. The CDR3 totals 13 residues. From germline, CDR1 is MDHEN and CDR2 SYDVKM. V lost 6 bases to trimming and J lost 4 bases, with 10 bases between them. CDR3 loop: CASSPGRNQPQHF. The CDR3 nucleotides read TGTGCCAGCAGCCCGGGACGAAATCAGCCCCAGCATTTT.

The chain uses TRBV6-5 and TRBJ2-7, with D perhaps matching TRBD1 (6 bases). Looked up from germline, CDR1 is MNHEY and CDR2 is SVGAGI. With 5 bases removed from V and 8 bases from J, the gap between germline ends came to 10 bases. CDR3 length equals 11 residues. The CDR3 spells CASSNQGKQYF. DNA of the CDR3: TGTGCCAGCAGTAATCAGGGGAAGCAGTACTTC.

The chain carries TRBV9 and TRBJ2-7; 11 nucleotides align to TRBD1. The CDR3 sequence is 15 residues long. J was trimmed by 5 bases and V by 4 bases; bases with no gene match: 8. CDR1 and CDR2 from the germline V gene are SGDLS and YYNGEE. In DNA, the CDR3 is TGTGCCAGCAGCACCTCCGGGACAGGGGGGGACGAGCAGTACTTC. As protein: CASSTSGTGGDEQYF. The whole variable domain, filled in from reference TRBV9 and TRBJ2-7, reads DSGVTQTPKHLITATGQRVTLRCSPRSGDLSVYWYQQSLDQGLQFLIQYYNGEERAKGNILERFSAQQFPDLHSELNLSSLELGDSALYFCASSTSGTGGDEQYFGPGTRLTVT.

Here the CDR3 DNA reads TGCGCCAGCAGCTGGGTGACAGGGGCCTACAATGAGCAGTTCTTC. Its translation is CASSWVTGAYNEQFF. The rearrangement links TRBV5-1 to TRBJ2-1; TRBD1 agrees at 8 bases. V lost 3 bases and J lost 2; bases outside the gene matches: 4. CDR1 and CDR2 from the germline V gene are SGHRS and YFSETQ. The CDR3 consists of 15 residues.

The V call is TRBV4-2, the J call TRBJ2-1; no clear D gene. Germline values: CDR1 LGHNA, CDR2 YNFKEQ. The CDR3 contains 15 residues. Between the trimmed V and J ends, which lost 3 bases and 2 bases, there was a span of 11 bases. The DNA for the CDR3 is TGTGCCAGCAGCCAGGGCTACTCAACCTACAATGAGCAGTTCTTC. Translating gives CASSQGYSTYNEQFF.

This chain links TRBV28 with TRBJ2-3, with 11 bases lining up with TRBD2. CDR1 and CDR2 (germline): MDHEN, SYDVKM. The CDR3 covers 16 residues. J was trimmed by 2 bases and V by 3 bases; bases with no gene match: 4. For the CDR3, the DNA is TGTGCCAGCAGTTTCCTAGCGGGGGGTTTCACAGATACGCAGTATTTT. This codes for CASSFLAGGFTDTQYF.

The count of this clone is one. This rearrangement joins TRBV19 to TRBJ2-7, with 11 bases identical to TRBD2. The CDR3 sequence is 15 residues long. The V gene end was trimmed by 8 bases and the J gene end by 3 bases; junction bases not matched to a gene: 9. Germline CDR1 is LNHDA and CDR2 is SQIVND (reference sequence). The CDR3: CASQDLAGGSYEQYF. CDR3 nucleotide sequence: TGTGCCAGTCAAGACCTAGCGGGGGGTAGCTACGAGCAGTACTTC.

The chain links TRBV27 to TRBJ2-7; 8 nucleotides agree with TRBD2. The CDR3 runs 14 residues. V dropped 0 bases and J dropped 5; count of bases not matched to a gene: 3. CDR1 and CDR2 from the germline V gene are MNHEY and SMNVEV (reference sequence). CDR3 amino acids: CASSLSGTSNEQYF. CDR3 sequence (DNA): TGTGCCAGCAGTTTATCGGGGACTAGTAACGAGCAGTACTTC.

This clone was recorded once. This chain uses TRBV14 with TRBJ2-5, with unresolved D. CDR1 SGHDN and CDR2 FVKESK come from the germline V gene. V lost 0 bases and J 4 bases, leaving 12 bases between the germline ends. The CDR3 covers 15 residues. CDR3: CASSQDKELRETQYF. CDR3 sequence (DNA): TGTGCCAGCAGCCAAGATAAGGAGCTTCGAGAGACCCAGTACTTC.

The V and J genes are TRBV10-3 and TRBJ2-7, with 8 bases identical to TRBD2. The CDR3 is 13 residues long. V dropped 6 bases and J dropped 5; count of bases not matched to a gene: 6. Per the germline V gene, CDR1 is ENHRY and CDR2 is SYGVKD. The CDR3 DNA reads TGTGCCATCAGCGGGAGGGGGAAAAACGAGCAGTACTTC. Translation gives CAISGRGKNEQYF.

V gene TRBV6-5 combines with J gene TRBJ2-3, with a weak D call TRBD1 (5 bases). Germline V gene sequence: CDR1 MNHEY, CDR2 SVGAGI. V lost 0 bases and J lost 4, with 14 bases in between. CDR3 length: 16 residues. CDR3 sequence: CASSYSWSRAADTQYF. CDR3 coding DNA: TGTGCCAGCAGTTACTCGTGGTCCAGGGCCGCAGATACGCAGTATTTT.

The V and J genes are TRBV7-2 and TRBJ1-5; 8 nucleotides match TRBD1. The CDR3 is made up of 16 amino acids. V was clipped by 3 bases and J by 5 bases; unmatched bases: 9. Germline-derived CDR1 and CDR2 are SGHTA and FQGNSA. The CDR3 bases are TGTGCCAGCAGCTTTTCTGGACAGGGTAGGGATCAGCCCCAGCATTTT. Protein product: CASSFSGQGRDQPQHF.

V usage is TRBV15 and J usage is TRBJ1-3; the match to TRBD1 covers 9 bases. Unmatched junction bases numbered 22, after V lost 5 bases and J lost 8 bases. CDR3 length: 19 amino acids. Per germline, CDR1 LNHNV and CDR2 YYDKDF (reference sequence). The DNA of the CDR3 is TGTGCCACCAGCCCCATAAAGTGGGGACAGGGAATCTTCGCGGACACCATATATTTT. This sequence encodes CATSPIKWGQGIFADTIYF.